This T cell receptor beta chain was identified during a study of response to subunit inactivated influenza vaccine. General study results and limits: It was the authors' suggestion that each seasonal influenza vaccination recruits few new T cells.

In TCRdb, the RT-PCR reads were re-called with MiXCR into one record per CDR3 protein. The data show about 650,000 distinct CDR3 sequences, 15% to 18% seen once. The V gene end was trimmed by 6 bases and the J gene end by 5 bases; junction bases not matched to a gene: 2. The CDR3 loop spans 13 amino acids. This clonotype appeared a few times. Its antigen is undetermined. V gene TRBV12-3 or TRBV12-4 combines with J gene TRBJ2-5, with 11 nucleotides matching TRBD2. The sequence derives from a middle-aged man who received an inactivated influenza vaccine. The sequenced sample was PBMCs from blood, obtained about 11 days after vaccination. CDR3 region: CASRTSGVETQYF. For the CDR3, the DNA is TGTGCCAGCAGGACTAGCGGGGTTGAGACCCAGTACTTC.